This T cell receptor (beta chain) was obtained from a study of Tregs in tolerant kidney transplant recipients. Study findings and constraints: The small number of patients limits these findings pending further validation.

Comments on this clone: Its target is unknown.

The CDR3 is made up of 15 amino acids. Trimming took off 0 bases at V and 0 bases at J, with 6 bases between the two ends. The germline CDR1 and CDR2 sequences are LNHNV and YYDKDF (reference sequence). Generated by immunoSEQ multiplex PCR, the TCRdb table keeps only in-frame clones and is missing some. The data contain under 300,000 clones, 65% to 85% of them seen just once; the ten biggest clones take up 0.64%. The receptor was isolated from a human donor in good health. Sequenced sample: CD4+ T cells from blood. The chain recombines TRBV15 with TRBJ1-3; D is undetermined. CDR3 sequence: CATSRERHSGNTIYF. CDR3 DNA: TGTGCCACCAGCAGAGAGCGACACTCTGGAAACACCATATATTTT.